There are many counts of the clone carrying this T cell receptor (beta chain). What it binds is not known. This sample stems from a study of regulatory T cells in long-lasting Graves disease. General study results and limits: Among persistent patients, a larger number of public clonotypes were shared (about 3,000) than among newly diagnosed patients (more than 850).

CDR1 is MDHEN and CDR2 is SYDVKM in the germline V gene. The CDR3 has 15 amino acids. V lost 1 base to trimming and J lost 7 bases, with 14 bases between them. Construction of TCR beta libraries relied on iRepertoire HTBI primers and on Arm-PCR targeting CDR3 regions. One entry per CDR3 protein results from TCRdb running MiXCR on the multiplex PCR reads. The sample contains around 300,000 distinct CDR3 sequences, approximately 20% of which appear only once. The time point was: persistent/refractory GD, antithyroid drugs over 5 years with positive TRAb. The TCR library used RNA extracted from PBMCs. The origin of this receptor is a female donor with Graves disease. The chain links TRBV28 to TRBJ1-5, with D possibly TRBD1 on 6 matching bases. Sequenced material: peripheral blood mononuclear cells (PBMCs), taken when the disease was refractory, from a patient treated with antithyroid drugs. In DNA, the CDR3 is TGTGCCAGCAGTTTATATGGGGGGGGCGGGCAGCCCCAGCATTTT. It yields the protein CASSLYGGGGQPQHF. The whole variable domain, remainder taken from reference TRBV28 and TRBJ1-5, is DVKVTQSSRYLVKRTGEKVFLECVQDMDHENMFWYRQDPGLGLRLIYFSYDVKMKEKGDIPEGYSVSREKKERFSLILESASTNQTSMYLCASSLYGGGGQPQHFGDGTRLSIL.